This T cell receptor beta chain was found in a study of T cell repertoires in cytomegalovirus infection (dated by TCRdb to the late 2010s). General notes on the study: The HLA type of each donor mattered for the analysis, because public TCR beta signatures pointed to carriage of CMV infection along with the matching HLA type. Here is what the overall study found, with its caveats: In the ex vivo response, HLA-C-restricted CMV-specific TCR beta clonotypes were dominant, and in two of eight donors the single most frequent clonotype came from this HLA-C-restricted group. In both this cohort and an independent cohort of several hundred donors, the cumulative frequency of public TCR beta family members distinguished carriers of CMV infection plus the relevant HLA type.

Sequencing took place on an Illumina HiSeq 1500. Using fastp trimming at Q25 and MiXCR clonotype assembly, TCRdb reanalyzed the public sequencing data and kept in-frame beta chains. Every entry covers one CDR3 protein and lists the most common genes and DNA from its rows. In this sample the table shows approximately 400,000 distinct CDR3 sequences, 25% to 40% of which occur a single time. The top ten hold roughly 13% of the sample. This clonotype appeared many times. Its target antigen remains unknown. Base qualities are not recorded, but no much larger clone differs from it by a single base. Taken from the germline V gene, the CDR1 and CDR2 loops are WSHSY and SAAADI. Clipping removes 5 bases from V and 5 bases from J, with 11 as the unmatched junction base count. The CDR3 contains 16 residues, cysteine and phenylalanine counted. The retained sequence is limited to the CDR3, 48 bases, with the frame set at the first base.

The chain was built from TRBV10-2 and TRBJ1-5; 8 middle bases align to TRBD1. This sequence was found in a human donor in good health (CMV status not recorded). Some clones in this sample may be carry-over from other donors' samples. Sequencing was carried out using PBMCs. The nucleotide sequence reads TGCGCCAGCAGTAGTCAAGACAGGGGTTGGGATCAGCCCCAGCATTTT. It translates to CASSSQDRGWDQPQHF.